What follows are 10 T cell receptor beta chains derived from one specimen sequenced in a study of T cells expressing NK-cell markers. TCRdb reprocessed the 5' RACE reads; each CDR3 protein has one entry and no DNA is given. The sample data list more than 250,000 distinct CDR3 sequences. Sequencing input: blood T cells: a sorted CD56 or NKG2C T cell subset, CD4+ or CD8+ T cells, or bulk PBMC T cells (not recorded which). Receptors originate from a young man in good health.

V and J are TRBV4-1 and TRBJ2-1; TCRdb picks TRBD2, but there is no DNA to check that call. The CDR3 covers 17 residues. Germline V CDR1 and CDR2: MGHRA, YSYEKL. CDR3 sequence reads: CASSQVLAGGPSDEQFF.

CDR3 loop: CASSPQIDTTDTQYF. The rearrangement links TRBV18 to TRBJ2-3. This CDR3 is built from 15 residues. The germline V gene has CDR1 KGHSH and CDR2 LQKENI.

The V gene is TRBV29-1, the J gene TRBJ2-5. Germline V CDR1 and CDR2: SQVTM, ANQGSEA. CDR3 length equals 13 residues. The CDR3 is CSVLWLRGETQYF.

The V gene is TRBV7-2, the J gene TRBJ2-7. The CDR3 is made up of 13 amino acids. Germline assignment: CDR1 SGHTA and CDR2 FQGNSA. This CDR3 reads CASTSTVSYEQYF. The whole variable domain, filled in from reference TRBV7-2 and TRBJ2-7, reads GAGVSQSPSNKVTEKGKDVELRCDPISGHTALYWYRQSLGQGLEFLIYFQGNSAPDKSGLPSDRFSAERTGGSVSTLTIQRTQQEDSAVYLCASTSTVSYEQYFGPGTRLTVT.

The rearrangement links TRBV5-1 to TRBJ2-5. The CDR3 runs 14 residues. Germline assignment: CDR1 SGHRS and CDR2 YFSETQ. The CDR3 reads CASSYTGSQETQYF.

The rearrangement uses TRBV9 and TRBJ2-5; TCRdb lists TRBD2, though no DNA is available to test this call. The germline gives CDR1 SGDLS, CDR2 YYNGEE. The CDR3 spans 15 residues. CDR3 region: CASSARLAGRETQYF.

The chain has TRBV29-1 and TRBJ2-6; TCRdb's D gene call, TRBD2, goes unchecked for lack of DNA. The germline V gene has CDR1 SQVTM and CDR2 ANQGSEA. The CDR3 is 14 amino acids. The CDR3 region is CSVRASSGANVLTF.

This chain connects TRBV12-3 or TRBV12-4 to TRBJ2-7; TCRdb gives TRBD2 as the D gene, but with no DNA this cannot be confirmed. This CDR3 contains 16 residues. CDR3 residues: CASSFLSSGRVYEQYF.

V gene TRBV19 combines with J gene TRBJ2-3; with no DNA, the TCRdb D assignment of TRBD1 cannot be verified. This CDR3 spans 14 amino acids. CDR1 is LNHDA, CDR2 SQIVND, per germline (reference sequence). The CDR3 is CASRTGPSTDTQYF.

The rearrangement links TRBV4-3 to TRBJ1-2; the TCRdb call, TRBD1, lacks DNA for checking. This CDR3 comprises 15 residues. Germline assignment: CDR1 LGHNA and CDR2 YSLEER. The CDR3 region is CASSQSGTTNYGYTF.